Listed here is a single T cell receptor beta chain. Its antigen is undetermined. This specimen comes from a study of T cells in Graves' hyperthyroidism and ophthalmopathy. Study outcomes and limitations: Blood held most thyroid clonotypes expanded above 0.001 frequency.

Amplification targeted TCR beta CDR3 regions from RNA transcripts. TCR CDR3 regions were first amplified by RT-PCR with HTBI primers. TCRdb re-derived calls from the multiplex PCR reads in MiXCR, one entry per CDR3 protein. The sample comprises 80,000 to 100,000 distinct CDR3 sequences, around 37% of which are singletons, and 9.5% to 13% rests with the top ten. Aged 18 to 65, the patients had hyperthyroidism that was newly diagnosed and had lasted under 2 months. The CDR3 sequence is 17 residues long. The junction had 7 bases not matched to a gene; V was cut back by 6 bases and J by 1 base. The sequenced sample consisted of peripheral blood or thyroid tissue (not recorded which). V and J are TRBV12-3 or TRBV12-4 and TRBJ1-4; 11 bases align to TRBD1. This TCR was sampled from a woman aged 25 to 39 with Graves' hyperthyroidism. CDR3: CASSPTGTGGTNEKLFF. The CDR3 DNA reads as TGTGCCAGCAGCCCAACCGGGACAGGGGGAACTAATGAAAAACTGTTTTTT.